The clone carrying this T cell receptor beta chain was counted a few times. All patients were untreated before thyroid surgery. This sample is part of a study of metastatic and nonmetastatic thyroid tumors. MiXCR re-clonotyped the PCR reads for TCRdb. The table records under 45,000 clones, roughly a third of them present only once. The sequence was collected from a female donor with papillary thyroid cancer or a benign thyroid nodule (not recorded which). Some clones in this sample may be carry-over from other donors' samples. The sequenced sample was tumor tissue.

CDR3 nucleotides: TGTGCCACCGCCCTAGGGAACACTGAAGCTTTCTTT. It yields the protein CATALGNTEAFF. This chain links TRBV28 with TRBJ1-1, with D hard to call. The CDR3 contains 12 residues. Germline V gene sequence: CDR1 MDHEN, CDR2 SYDVKM. Trimming removed 10 bases from V and 1 base from J, with 10 bases in between.